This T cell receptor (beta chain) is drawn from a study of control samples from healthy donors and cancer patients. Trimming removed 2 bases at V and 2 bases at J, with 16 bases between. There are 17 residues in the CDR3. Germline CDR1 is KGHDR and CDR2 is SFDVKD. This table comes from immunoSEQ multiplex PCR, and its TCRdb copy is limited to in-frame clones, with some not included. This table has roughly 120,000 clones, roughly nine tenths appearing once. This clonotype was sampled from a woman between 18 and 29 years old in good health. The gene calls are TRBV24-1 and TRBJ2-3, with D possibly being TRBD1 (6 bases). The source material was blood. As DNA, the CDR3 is TGTGCCACCAGTGATTCACAGGCCAGGGGAGTCACAGATACGCAGTATTTT. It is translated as CATSDSQARGVTDTQYF.